This T cell receptor (beta chain) came from a study of control samples from healthy donors and cancer patients (dated by TCRdb to the early 2020s). This clone showed up just once. No cognate antigen has been identified for it. There are no base qualities to consult, and no much larger clone falls within one base. Counted from cysteine to phenylalanine, this CDR3 has 15 amino acids. The sequence is cut down to CDR3 DNA, 45 bases in frame from base 1. Based on the germline V gene (reference sequence), the CDR1 and CDR2 sequences are LGHDT and YNNKEL. V is pared back by 4 bases and J by 3 bases, with 15 bases lying between the germline termini. The library relied on the immunoSEQ multiplex PCR assay. TCRdb holds this immuneACCESS table with in-frame rearrangements only. Some clones are missing; in checked studies, unresolved V genes explain under half, and the rest has no known cause. This sample holds about 77,000 clones; over 80% were observed only once. Around 6% of the sample belongs to the ten largest clones.

The V and J segments used are TRBV3-1 (or the pseudogene TRBV3-2) and TRBJ1-1; a confident D gene designation cannot be given. This TCR derives from a woman aged 55-70 years in good health. The sequenced sample was blood. The DNA sequence is given as TGTGCCAGCAGCCGTCTACCCAGGAGGGACACTGAAGCTTTCTTT. Its product reads: CASSRLPRRDTEAFF.